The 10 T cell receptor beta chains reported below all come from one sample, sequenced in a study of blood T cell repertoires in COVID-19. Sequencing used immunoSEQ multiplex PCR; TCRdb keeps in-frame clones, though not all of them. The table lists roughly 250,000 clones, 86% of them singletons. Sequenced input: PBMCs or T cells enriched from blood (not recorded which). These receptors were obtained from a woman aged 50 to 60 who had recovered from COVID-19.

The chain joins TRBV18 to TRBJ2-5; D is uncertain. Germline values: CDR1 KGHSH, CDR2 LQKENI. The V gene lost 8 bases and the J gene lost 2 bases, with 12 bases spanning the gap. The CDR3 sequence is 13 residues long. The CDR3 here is CASLTGLQETQYF. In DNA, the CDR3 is TGTGCCAGCCTCACGGGTCTGCAAGAGACCCAGTACTTC.

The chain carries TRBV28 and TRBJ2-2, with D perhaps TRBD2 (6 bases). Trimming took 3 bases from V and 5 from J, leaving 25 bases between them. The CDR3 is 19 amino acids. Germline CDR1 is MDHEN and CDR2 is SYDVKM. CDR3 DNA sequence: TGTGCCAGCAGTTTTACCCGGGACCGGGCGGGGAAGTGGACCGGGGAGCTGTTTTTT. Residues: CASSFTRDRAGKWTGELFF.

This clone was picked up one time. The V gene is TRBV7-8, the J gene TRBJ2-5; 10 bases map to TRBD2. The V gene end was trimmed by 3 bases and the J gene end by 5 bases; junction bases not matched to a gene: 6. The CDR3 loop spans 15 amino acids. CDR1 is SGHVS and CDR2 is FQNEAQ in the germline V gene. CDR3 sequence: CASSFGSGGRETQYF. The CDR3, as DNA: TGTGCCAGCAGCTTCGGTAGCGGGGGGCGGGAGACCCAGTACTTC.

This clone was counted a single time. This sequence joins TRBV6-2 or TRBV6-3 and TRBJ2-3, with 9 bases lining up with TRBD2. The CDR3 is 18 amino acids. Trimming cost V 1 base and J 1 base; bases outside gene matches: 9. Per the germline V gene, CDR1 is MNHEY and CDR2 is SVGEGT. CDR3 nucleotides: TGTGCCAGCAGTTACTGGGGCCTAGCGGGATATGGCACAGATACGCAGTATTTT. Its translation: CASSYWGLAGYGTDTQYF.

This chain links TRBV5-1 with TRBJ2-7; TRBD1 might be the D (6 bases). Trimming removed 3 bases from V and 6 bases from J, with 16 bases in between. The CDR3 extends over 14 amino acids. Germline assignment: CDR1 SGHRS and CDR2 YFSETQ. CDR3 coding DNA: TGCGCCAGCAGCTACCATCCCGGGACAACCGAGCAGTACTTC. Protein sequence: CASSYHPGTTEQYF.

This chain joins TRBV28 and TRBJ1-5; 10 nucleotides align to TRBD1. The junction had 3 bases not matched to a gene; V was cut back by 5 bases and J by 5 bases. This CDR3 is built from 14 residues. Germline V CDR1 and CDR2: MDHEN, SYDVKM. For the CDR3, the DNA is TGTGCCAGCAGTCCGGGGACAGGGGATCAGCCCCAGCATTTT. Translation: CASSPGTGDQPQHF.

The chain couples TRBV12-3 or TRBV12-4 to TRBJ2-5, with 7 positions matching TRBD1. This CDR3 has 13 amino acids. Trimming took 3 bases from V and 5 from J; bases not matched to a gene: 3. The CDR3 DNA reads TGTGCCAGCAGTTTCGACAGGGTGGAGACCCAGTACTTC. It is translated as CASSFDRVETQYF.

The CDR3: CASSLHRGAGTGELFF. The CDR3 DNA sequence: TGTGCCAGCAGCTTACACAGGGGCGCTGGTACCGGGGAGCTGTTTTTT. The V call is TRBV7-2, the J call TRBJ2-2; 7 bases map to TRBD1. CDR3 size: 16 residues. Germline V gene sequence: CDR1 SGHTA, CDR2 FQGNSA. V was clipped by 2 bases and J by 5 bases; unmatched bases: 8.

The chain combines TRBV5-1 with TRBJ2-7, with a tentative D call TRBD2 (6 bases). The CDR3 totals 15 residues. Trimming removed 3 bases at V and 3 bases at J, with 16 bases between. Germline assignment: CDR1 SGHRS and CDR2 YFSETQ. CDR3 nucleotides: TGCGCCAGCAGCTGGGAGGACGGACAAGACTACGAGCAGTACTTC. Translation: CASSWEDGQDYEQYF.

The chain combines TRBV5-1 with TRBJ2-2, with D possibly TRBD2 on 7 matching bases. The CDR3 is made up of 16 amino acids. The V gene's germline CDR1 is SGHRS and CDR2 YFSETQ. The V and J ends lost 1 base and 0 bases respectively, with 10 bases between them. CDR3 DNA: TGCGCCAGCAGCTTGTACGGGGGGCCGAACACCGGGGAGCTGTTTTTT. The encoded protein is CASSLYGGPNTGELFF.